Each of the 27 T cell receptor beta chains below was sequenced from the same sample in a study of T cells in Graves' hyperthyroidism and ophthalmopathy. Template material for amplifying TCR beta CDR3 regions consisted of RNA transcripts. The primer set for the first-round RT-PCR of the TCR CDR3 was HTBI. TCRdb recomputed calls from the multiplex PCR reads with MiXCR, one row per CDR3 protein. This table has under 650,000 distinct CDR3 sequences, roughly 16% appearing once. Sequencing used blood. Receptors were obtained from a woman aged 30 to 39 with Graves' hyperthyroidism.

This clonotype was counted only a few times. Given a much more abundant clone one base away, this may be a read error. The J gene is TRBJ2-7, the V gene TRBV28, with D unclear. V shed 11 bases and J shed 4 bases, with 15 bases lying between them. The germline V gene has CDR1 MDHEN and CDR2 SYDVKM. The CDR3 consists of 12 residues. CDR3 region: CAGGSGEYEQYF. In DNA form, the CDR3 reads TGTGCCGGCGGTTCGGGTGAATACGAGCAGTACTTC.

This clonotype was counted at least ten times. The chain has TRBV2 and TRBJ2-1; the D call may be TRBD1 or TRBD2 (5 bases each). This CDR3 region has 14 residues. Germline-derived CDR1 and CDR2 are SNHLY and FYNNEI. Trimming pared 11 bases from V and 2 bases from J, leaving 16 bases between. The CDR3 protein is CAGKVRGPYNEQFF. CDR3 nucleotides: TGTGCCGGAAAGGTCCGGGGCCCCTACAATGAGCAGTTCTTC.

This clonotype was seen at least ten times. This chain links TRBV12-3 or TRBV12-4 with TRBJ1-2; D may be TRBD1 (6 bases). This CDR3 has 13 residues. The V and J ends lost 7 bases and 5 bases respectively, with 14 bases between them. The CDR3 sequence: CASTQTGWYGYTF. The DNA for the CDR3 is TGTGCCAGCACCCAAACAGGGTGGTATGGCTACACCTTC.

The chain has TRBV6-1 and TRBJ2-7, with 7 bases lining up with TRBD1. Germline V CDR1 and CDR2: MNHNS, SASEGT. The trim removed 6 bases at V and 3 bases at J, leaving 11 bases unmatched. This CDR3 is built from 15 residues. In nucleotides, the CDR3 is TGTGCCAGCAGCCTAGGGACAGTTGGGTACTACGAGCAGTACTTC. It specifies CASSLGTVGYYEQYF.

This clonotype was seen ten or more times. The rearrangement links TRBV28 to TRBJ1-1, with D tentatively TRBD1 (6 bases). The CDR3 runs 13 residues. CDR1 and CDR2 from the germline V gene are MDHEN and SYDVKM. The V end lost 5 bases, the J end lost 7 bases, and 14 bases lay between the germline ends. The CDR3 region is CASSPGQLLEAFF. In nucleotides, the CDR3 is TGTGCCAGCAGTCCTGGACAGCTACTTGAAGCTTTCTTT.

This clonotype was seen repeatedly, ten times or more. CDR3 loop: CASSFDLAGDEQYF. CDR3 DNA sequence: TGTGCCAGCAGCTTCGACCTAGCTGGCGACGAGCAGTACTTC. The gene calls are TRBV11-2 and TRBJ2-7, with TRBD2 as a possible D gene (5 bases). CDR1 is SGHAT, CDR2 FQNNGV, per germline. This CDR3 comprises 14 residues. The ends were cut back, 3 bases at V and 5 bases at J, with 14 bases in the middle. The entire variable domain, with the rest obtained from reference TRBV11-2 and TRBJ2-7, is as follows: EAGVAQSPRYKIIEKRQSVAFWCNPISGHATLYWYQQILGQGPKLLIQFQNNGVVDDSQLPKDRFSAERLKGVDSTLKIQPAKLEDSAVYLCASSFDLAGDEQYFGPGTRLTVT.

This clonotype was seen at least ten times. V is TRBV11-3 and J is TRBJ1-4; D perhaps matches TRBD1 (5 bases). The CDR3 consists of 14 residues. CDR1 is SGHNT, CDR2 YENEEA, per germline. V lost 5 bases to trimming and J lost 8 bases, with 15 bases between them. CDR3 sequence reads: CASSEYGTGEKLFF. Here the CDR3 DNA reads TGTGCCAGCAGCGAGTACGGGACTGGGGAAAAACTGTTTTTT.

This clonotype has ten or more counts. The rearrangement uses TRBV20-1 and TRBJ2-5, with D perhaps matching TRBD2 (5 bases). Germline-derived CDR1 and CDR2 are DFQATT and SNEGSKA (reference sequence). V was pared by 3 bases and J by 7 bases, with 12 bases between. The length of the CDR3 is 12 residues. CDR3 sequence (DNA): TGCAGTGCTAGGACACGGGATTTGACCCAGTACTTC. Amino acid sequence: CSARTRDLTQYF.

This clonotype was recorded only once. V usage is TRBV5-1 and J usage is TRBJ2-6; possibly TRBD1 for D (5 bases). This CDR3 is built from 15 residues. CDR1 and CDR2 (germline): SGHRS, YFSETQ. V lost 3 bases and J lost 1, with 8 bases in between. CDR3 sequence: CASSSDTSGANVLTF. CDR3 coding DNA: TGCGCCAGCAGCTCGGACACGTCTGGGGCCAACGTCCTGACTTTC.

This clonotype appeared many times. The rearrangement uses TRBV28 and TRBJ1-4; tentative D call: TRBD1 (5 bases). Germline V lookup: CDR1 MDHEN, CDR2 SYDVKM. V shed 6 bases and J shed 7 bases, with 18 bases lying between them. This CDR3 is built from 15 residues. The chain's CDR3 is CASSPRDLGGEKLFF. In DNA, the CDR3 is TGTGCCAGCAGCCCCCGGGACCTGGGGGGTGAAAAACTGTTTTTT. The whole variable domain, filled in from reference TRBV28 and TRBJ1-4, reads DVKVTQSSRYLVKRTGEKVFLECVQDMDHENMFWYRQDPGLGLRLIYFSYDVKMKEKGDIPEGYSVSREKKERFSLILESASTNQTSMYLCASSPRDLGGEKLFFGSGTQLSVL.

CDR3 sequence reads: CASSLTGPQNIQYF. The CDR3 DNA sequence: TGTGCCAGCAGCTTGACAGGACCCCAAAACATTCAGTACTTC. The V gene is TRBV2, the J gene TRBJ2-4, with D perhaps matching TRBD1 (6 bases). Trimming took off 6 bases at V and 5 bases at J, with 14 bases between the two ends. The CDR3 loop spans 14 amino acids. The germline V gene encodes CDR1 SNHLY and CDR2 FYNNEI.

This clonotype came up many times. V is TRBV3-1 and J is TRBJ1-4; 9 bases are a match to TRBD1. This CDR3 is built from 14 residues. CDR1 LGHDT and CDR2 YNNKEL come from the germline V gene (reference sequence). J gave up 7 bases and V 4 bases, and 4 bases lay outside the gene matches. CDR3 bases: TGTGCCAGCAGCCGGGACAGGGAAGGTGAAAAACTGTTTTTT. Translation: CASSRDREGEKLFF.

Ten or more counts support this clonotype. This chain uses TRBV20-1 with TRBJ2-7, with D perhaps assigned TRBD1 or TRBD2 (5 bases each). This CDR3 comprises 15 residues. Trimming pared 6 bases from V and 4 bases from J, leaving 22 bases between. Germline CDR1 is DFQATT and CDR2 is SNEGSKA (reference sequence). The CDR3 DNA sequence: TGCAGTGCGTCCCGGGACGGGAAGGGGCTTTACGAGCAGTACTTC. It codes for CSASRDGKGLYEQYF.

A single count supports this clonotype. The chain employs TRBV6-1 and TRBJ2-3; TRBD1 matches at 7 bases. Germline V gives CDR1 MNHNS, CDR2 SASEGT. The CDR3 has 15 residues. V lost 8 bases and J lost 0; bases outside the gene matches: 8. DNA of the CDR3: TGTGCCAGCGTGAATTGGGACAGCAGCACAGATACGCAGTATTTT. Translation: CASVNWDSSTDTQYF.

The chain joins TRBV4-3 to TRBJ2-4; a possible D gene is TRBD1 (6 bases). The V gene's germline CDR1 is LGHNA and CDR2 YSLEER. The CDR3 sequence is 15 residues long. The V and J ends lost 0 bases and 9 bases respectively, with 15 bases between them. The CDR3 DNA reads TGCGCCAGCAGCCAAGATAGTAGGCAGGGGACCATTCAGTACTTC. It encodes CASSQDSRQGTIQYF.

The sample holds many counts of this clonotype. V and J are TRBV12-3 or TRBV12-4 and TRBJ2-1, with TRBD2 matching 10 bases. The CDR3 covers 16 residues. V trimming: 3 bases; J trimming: 8 bases; junction bases outside the gene matches: 10. In nucleotides, the CDR3 is TGTGCCAGCAGTTTTGGCATAGCGGGAGGATGGGATGAGCAGTTCTTC. It encodes CASSFGIAGGWDEQFF.

The table lists this clonotype with many counts. The chain has TRBV3-1 and TRBJ2-1; D not certain. Trimming removed 3 bases at V and 5 bases at J, with 5 bases between. Germline CDR1 LGHDT, CDR2 YNNKEL (reference sequence). The length of the CDR3 is 12 residues. The CDR3 protein is CASSQTDNEQFF. The CDR3 coding sequence is TGTGCCAGCAGCCAGACCGACAATGAGCAGTTCTTC.

The chain combines TRBV6-2 or TRBV6-3 with TRBJ1-3; D not resolved. Germline CDR1 is MNHEY and CDR2 is SVGEGT. The CDR3 is 11 amino acids. V shed 6 bases and J shed 7 bases, with 7 bases lying between them. The CDR3 nucleotides are TGTGCCAGCAGCAACGAGAACACCATATATTTT. Its translation is CASSNENTIYF.

This rearrangement joins TRBV9 to TRBJ1-2; D may be TRBD1 (5 bases). CDR3 length: 14 amino acids. V was clipped by 0 bases and J by 7 bases, with 13 bases between them. Per germline, CDR1 SGDLS and CDR2 YYNGEE. The CDR3 loop is CASSVEGTLGGYTF. CDR3 coding DNA: TGTGCCAGCAGCGTAGAAGGGACTTTAGGTGGCTACACCTTC. Full variable domain (remainder filled in from reference TRBV9 and TRBJ1-2): DSGVTQTPKHLITATGQRVTLRCSPRSGDLSVYWYQQSLDQGLQFLIQYYNGEERAKGNILERFSAQQFPDLHSELNLSSLELGDSALYFCASSVEGTLGGYTFGSGTRLTVV.

There are a few counts of this clonotype. J is TRBJ2-4 and V is TRBV27, with D possibly TRBD2 on 5 matching bases. Trimming stripped 3 bases from V and 5 bases from J, with 17 bases between. This CDR3 is 16 amino acids long. The germline V gene encodes CDR1 MNHEY and CDR2 SMNVEV (reference sequence). This CDR3 reads CASSFLPTAGENIQYF. The CDR3 region has the DNA TGTGCCAGCAGTTTTCTACCCACGGCCGGGGAAAACATTCAGTACTTC.

Ten or more counts support this clonotype. This sequence joins TRBV30 and TRBJ1-5; D is uncertain. The CDR3 covers 13 residues. Germline CDR1 GTSNPN, CDR2 SVGIG (reference sequence). Trimming pared 1 base from V and 3 bases from J, leaving 7 bases between. The CDR3 sequence is CAWSEQDNQPQHF. CDR3 in DNA: TGTGCCTGGAGTGAGCAGGACAATCAGCCCCAGCATTTT.

There are many counts of this clonotype. V is TRBV7-2 and J is TRBJ1-1; D perhaps matches TRBD1 (6 bases). Trimming removed 6 bases from V and 3 bases from J, with 17 bases in between. CDR1 and CDR2 (germline): SGHTA, FQGNSA. The CDR3 is 15 residues long. CDR3 nucleotides: TGTGCCAGCAGTCGAGGGGGTTTGTTAGACACTGAAGCTTTCTTT. This sequence encodes CASSRGGLLDTEAFF.

The genes are TRBV5-8 and TRBJ2-5; TRBD1 might be the D (6 bases). The CDR3 has 15 amino acids. The V gene lost 0 bases and the J gene lost 1 base, with 10 bases spanning the gap. Looked up from germline, CDR1 is SGHTS and CDR2 is YDEGEE. This CDR3 reads CASSLGQGSQETQYF. Written as DNA, the CDR3 is TGTGCCAGCAGCTTGGGGCAGGGGAGCCAAGAGACCCAGTACTTC.

This chain links TRBV5-1 with TRBJ1-3; D is undetermined. From germline, CDR1 is SGHRS and CDR2 YFSETQ. This CDR3 has 15 residues. The V gene lost 0 bases and the J gene lost 0 bases, with 7 bases spanning the gap. The CDR3 region is CASSLAEDSGNTIYF. The DNA for the CDR3 is TGCGCCAGCAGCTTGGCCGAGGACTCTGGAAACACCATATATTTT.

This clonotype was recorded many times. V usage is TRBV7-2 and J usage is TRBJ2-7; 8 bases map to TRBD1. CDR1 and CDR2 from the germline V gene are SGHTA and FQGNSA. The CDR3 length is 15 residues. The trim removed 3 bases at V and 7 bases at J, leaving 11 bases unmatched. The CDR3 sequence: CASSFGWTGLSEQYF. In DNA, the CDR3 is TGTGCCAGCAGCTTTGGGTGGACAGGGCTTTCGGAGCAGTACTTC.

This clonotype was counted only a few times. The chain has TRBV4-1 and TRBJ2-2; D call uncertain. CDR1 MGHRA and CDR2 YSYEKL come from the germline V gene. The V end was cut by 5 bases, the J end by 1 base, with 14 bases between. This CDR3 spans 16 amino acids. The CDR3 protein is CASSGFGPLNTGELFF. Written as DNA, the CDR3 is TGCGCCAGCAGCGGCTTCGGACCCCTGAACACCGGGGAGCTGTTTTTT.

V usage is TRBV7-9 and J usage is TRBJ1-4, with TRBD1 matching 9 bases. The V gene's germline CDR1 is SEHNR and CDR2 FQNEAQ (reference sequence). The CDR3 consists of 16 residues. V dropped 3 bases and J dropped 4; count of bases not matched to a gene: 6. This chain's CDR3 is CASSFSGTGLNEKLFF. CDR3 DNA: TGTGCCAGCAGCTTTTCCGGGACAGGGCTTAATGAAAAACTGTTTTTT.